This is a list of T cell receptor beta chains from one sample in a study of post-analysis software for immune sequencing data. TCRdb passed the PCR reads through MiXCR, listing each CDR3 protein once. The data show roughly 650,000 distinct CDR3 sequences, 55% to 60% seen once. The sequenced sample was blood. Receptors were obtained from a girl aged 2 to 10 with multiple sclerosis. Each CDR3 is given with its conserved first and last residue. Each record gives: V gene, CDR3 protein.

V: TRBV20-1
CDR3: CSAGGQETQYF

V: TRBV7-2
CDR3: CASSSIGQGRDEQFF

V: TRBV20-1
CDR3: CSASRGEKLFF

V: TRBV7-2
CDR3: CASSTQGGRTEAFF

V: TRBV27
CDR3: CASSLFFTGVAETQYF

V: TRBV7-2
CDR3: CASSRGREAQYF

V: TRBV29-1
CDR3: CSVDTRKNTDTQYF

V: TRBV29-1
CDR3: CSVGGDRGDIQYF

V: TRBV5-5
CDR3: CASSLFEGANYGYTF

V: TRBV20-1
CDR3: CSATTTDTQYF

V: TRBV6-4
CDR3: CASKGLAGESTDTQYF

V: TRBV3-1
CDR3: CASSQGLGGQVLTDTQYF

V: TRBV10-2
CDR3: CASSESEVNEQFF

V: TRBV24-1
CDR3: CATSDPGQGAAGYTF

V: TRBV29-1
CDR3: CSALEGSGENYGYTF

V: TRBV3-1
CDR3: CASSRFAGGLETQYF

V: TRBV6-2/TRBV6-3
CDR3: CASSPIQGEQYF

V: TRBV28
CDR3: CASSSTGTGLAKNIQYF

V: TRBV5-6
CDR3: CASSSRTGGPYEQYF

V: TRBV12-3/TRBV12-4
CDR3: CASSLLDREAFF

V: TRBV6-5
CDR3: CASSYGGNTQYF

V: TRBV7-2
CDR3: CASSLAERRRVYGYTF

V: TRBV7-9
CDR3: CASSLVYRGPTGELFF

V: TRBV6-5
CDR3: CANSQAGTLAVETQYF

V: TRBV4-1
CDR3: CASSHLSGEGNEQFF

V: TRBV10-3
CDR3: CAIRKRTGGLNEQFF

V: TRBV11-2
CDR3: CASRNPNGFEQFF